This TCR beta chain was obtained from a study of beta chain features in type 1 diabetes (dated by TCRdb to 2016 to 2019). Regarding the complete study: No differences in mean age, gender distribution, total cell number or subset yield were found between patients and healthy donors. A total of 107,917,701 sorted cells were examined across all samples, and RNA yield correlated strongly with the number of cells per subset. The study compared TCRB repertoires of sorted circulating CD4+ T cell subsets between recently diagnosed type 1 diabetes patients and matched healthy donors. Regulatory and stem cell-like memory subsets were obtained from only 8 patients and roughly 8 healthy donors, while naive and central memory subsets were obtained from all 30 or so donors. The investigation overall reported the following: Because small numbers of individuals were included in the HLA sub-analyses, any influence of HLA type on TCRB rearrangement was left unresolved. At VDJ recombination sites, patients with type 1 diabetes made fewer insertions and deleted more nucleotides, a pattern implying thymic rearrangement abnormalities. Naive, central memory and regulatory TCRB repertoires appeared to be more similar among patients than among healthy donors. Because cDNA was sequenced instead of genomic DNA, activated cells with high expression could be over-represented, although the groups did not differ in activation or CD3 levels. PCR might favor shorter templates, but patient and control samples were amplified and corrected together, so any skew would affect both groups equally. A moderate but significant shortening of TCRB CDR3 length was observed in type 1 diabetes patients in all four CD4+ subsets.

This clone was counted a few times. This clone's antigen is unknown. Base qualities were left out, and no much larger clone turns up one base away. The entire isolated RNA was reverse transcribed using the High Capacity cDNA Reverse Transcription Kit, and thus expressed TCRB transcripts were sequenced. Deep immunoSEQ sequencing was performed on naive, central memory and regulatory T cell samples, with an average of around 3.4 million total reads per sample. After sorted cells were lysed in RLT buffer, RNA was extracted with DNase-treated RNeasy Micro or Mini kits, with the choice depending on cell number. Each cell subset was processed on its own to prevent cross-contamination, while patient and healthy donor samples were processed together. The immunoSEQ multiplex PCR was used to amplify TCRB sequences from cDNA, yielding 87-bp fragments that span the CDR3 region. Amplicons were sequenced on the Illumina HiSeq platform. In the source study's methods: PCR bias was computationally corrected using synthetic template baselines, reads within Hamming distance 2 were collapsed, and singletons that could not be merged were discarded. Reads were aligned to IMGT to assign V, D and J genes, CDR3 length, and insertions or deletions at six rearrangement sites. Within each subset, clonotype counts were normalized to the number of sorted cells before true diversity and Gini coefficients were calculated with the tcR R package. Repertoire sharing was quantified using the overlap coefficient calculated on TCRB nucleotide sequences. TCRdb's version of the immuneACCESS table is confined to in-frame rearrangements and falls short of the full clone set. An unresolved V gene accounts for under half of the shortfall where checked; the remainder is of unknown origin. V, J and clone size are those of that table, while D and trimming were read from the DNA. The sample table shows roughly 150,000 clones, and approximately 8.7% are seen once. The ten top clones hold 0.65% to 0.9% of the sample.

The V end loses 7 bases and the J end loses 1 base, and a stretch of 10 bases separates them. Based on the germline V gene, the CDR1 and CDR2 sequences are SNHLY and FYNNEI. The CDR3, from cysteine to phenylalanine, totals 13 residues. Kept here is only the CDR3 DNA, which spans 39 bases and is read in frame from base 1. Each donor gave one peripheral blood draw, roughly 0.12 L on average, collected into heparinised tubes. Naive, central memory, regulatory and stem cell-like memory CD4+ T cells were sorted on a BD FACSAria II using a panel including CD45RO, CCR7, CD25, CD127, CD95 and CD27. All sorted populations exceeded 95% purity. PBMCs were isolated right away by Lymphoprep density gradient centrifugation and were stained directly, without culture. Samples were stained and sorted in pairs, with one healthy donor and one patient per experiment, so that batch effects were minimized.

The sequence derives from a woman in her 30s with type 1 diabetes. The rearrangement combines TRBV2 with TRBJ1-1, with no confidently assigned D gene. Input material: central memory CD4+ T cells from blood. In nucleotide form, the sequence is TGTGCCAGCACTTTGAGAGAGAACACTGAAGCTTTCTTT. Its protein product is CASTLRENTEAFF.